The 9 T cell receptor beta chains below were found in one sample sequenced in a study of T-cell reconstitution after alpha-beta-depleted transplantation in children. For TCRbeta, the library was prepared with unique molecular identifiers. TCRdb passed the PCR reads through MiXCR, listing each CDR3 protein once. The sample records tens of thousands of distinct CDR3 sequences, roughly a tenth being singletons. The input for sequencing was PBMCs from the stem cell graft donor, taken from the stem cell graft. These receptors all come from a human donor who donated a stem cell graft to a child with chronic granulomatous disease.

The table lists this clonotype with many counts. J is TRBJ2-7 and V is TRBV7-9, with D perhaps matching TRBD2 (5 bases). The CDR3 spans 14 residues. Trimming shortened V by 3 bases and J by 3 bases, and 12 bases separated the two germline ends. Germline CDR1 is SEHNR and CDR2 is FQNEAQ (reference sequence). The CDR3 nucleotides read TGTGCCAGCAGCTTCGAGGGTTGGGGCTACGAGCAGTACTTC. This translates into CASSFEGWGYEQYF.

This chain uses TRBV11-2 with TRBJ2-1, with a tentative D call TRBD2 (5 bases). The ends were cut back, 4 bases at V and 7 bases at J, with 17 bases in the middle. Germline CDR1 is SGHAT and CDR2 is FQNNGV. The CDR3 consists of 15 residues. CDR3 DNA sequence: TGTGCCAGCAGCTCTCCCCGGGGTCGCTTGAATGAGCAGTTCTTC. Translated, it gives CASSSPRGRLNEQFF.

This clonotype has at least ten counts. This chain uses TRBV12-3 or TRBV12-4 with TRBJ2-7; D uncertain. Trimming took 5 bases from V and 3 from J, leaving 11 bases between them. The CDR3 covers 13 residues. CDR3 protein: CASSPRRDYEQYF. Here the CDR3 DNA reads TGTGCCAGCAGTCCCCGCCGCGACTACGAGCAGTACTTC.

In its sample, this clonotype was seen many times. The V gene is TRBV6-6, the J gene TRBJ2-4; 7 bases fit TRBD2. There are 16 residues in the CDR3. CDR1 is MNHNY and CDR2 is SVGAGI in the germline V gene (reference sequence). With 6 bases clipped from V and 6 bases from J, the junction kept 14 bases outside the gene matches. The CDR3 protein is CASSLREGISGNIQYF. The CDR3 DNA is TGTGCCAGCAGCCTCAGGGAGGGAATTTCAGGAAACATTCAGTACTTC.

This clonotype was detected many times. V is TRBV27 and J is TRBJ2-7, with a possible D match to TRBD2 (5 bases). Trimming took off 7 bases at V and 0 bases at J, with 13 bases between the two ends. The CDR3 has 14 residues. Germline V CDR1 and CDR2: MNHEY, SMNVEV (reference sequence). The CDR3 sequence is CASTVRADSYEQYF. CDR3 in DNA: TGTGCCAGCACCGTGAGGGCAGACTCCTACGAGCAGTACTTC.

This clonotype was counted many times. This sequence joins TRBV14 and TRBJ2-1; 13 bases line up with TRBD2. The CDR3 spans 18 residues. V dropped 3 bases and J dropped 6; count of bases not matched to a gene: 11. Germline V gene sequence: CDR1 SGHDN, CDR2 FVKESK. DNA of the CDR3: TGTGCCAGCAGCCATGCCCGGACTAGCGGGAGTTCGGGCAATGAGCAGTTCTTC. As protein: CASSHARTSGSSGNEQFF.

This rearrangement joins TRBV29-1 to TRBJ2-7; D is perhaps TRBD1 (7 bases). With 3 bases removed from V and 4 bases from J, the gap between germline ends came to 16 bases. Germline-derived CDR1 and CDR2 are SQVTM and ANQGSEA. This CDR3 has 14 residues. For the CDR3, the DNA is TGCAGCGTTGATCCGGGGGCAGGGGGTTACGAGCAGTACTTC. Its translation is CSVDPGAGGYEQYF.

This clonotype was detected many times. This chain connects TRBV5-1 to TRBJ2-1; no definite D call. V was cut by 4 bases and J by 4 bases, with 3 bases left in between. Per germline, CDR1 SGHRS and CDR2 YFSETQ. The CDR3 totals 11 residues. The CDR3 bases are TGCGCCAGCAGCGTATACAATGAGCAGTTCTTC. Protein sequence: CASSVYNEQFF.

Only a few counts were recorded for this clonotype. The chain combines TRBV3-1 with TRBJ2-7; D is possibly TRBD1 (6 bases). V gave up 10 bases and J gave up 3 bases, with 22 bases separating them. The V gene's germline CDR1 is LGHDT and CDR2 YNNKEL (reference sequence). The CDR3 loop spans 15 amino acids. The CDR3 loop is CATTDWTESFYEQYF. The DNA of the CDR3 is TGTGCCACCACCGACTGGACAGAGTCCTTCTACGAGCAGTACTTC.